The next 31 T cell receptor beta chains were all read from a single sample in a study of T cells in Graves' hyperthyroidism and ophthalmopathy. RNA transcripts gave rise to amplified TCR beta CDR3 regions. A first-round RT-PCR of the TCR CDR3 used the HTBI primer set. From the multiplex PCR reads, TCRdb called clonotypes with MiXCR, one entry per CDR3 protein. This table has more than 250,000 distinct CDR3 sequences, 15% appearing once. Sequences were obtained from blood. These receptors all stem from a woman aged 50 to 60 with Graves' hyperthyroidism that later progressed to Graves' ophthalmopathy.

This clonotype was detected many times. Compared with germline, one end of the junction differs, possibly owing to a read error. The CDR3 region is CASSLAPGTGDSYEQYF. The CDR3, as DNA: TGTGCTAGCAGCTTAGCGCCCGGGACAGGGGACTCCTACGAGCAGTACTTC. This chain joins TRBV7-7 and TRBJ2-7; 10 bases line up with TRBD1. In germline, CDR1 is SSHAT, CDR2 FNYEAQ (reference sequence). CDR3 length equals 17 residues.

This clonotype was observed a handful of times. The rearrangement joins TRBV5-1 to TRBJ2-3; D not certain. The germline V gene has CDR1 SGHRS and CDR2 YFSETQ. The CDR3 has 14 residues. Trimming pared 0 bases from V and 5 bases from J, leaving 10 bases between. Here the CDR3 DNA reads TGCGCCAGCAGCTTGGGGGCCACCGGAGATACGCAGTATTTT. This gives the protein CASSLGATGDTQYF.

This clonotype was detected ten times or more. The V gene is TRBV2, the J gene TRBJ2-5, with 7 bases lining up with TRBD2. The CDR3 is made up of 14 amino acids. Germline CDR1 is SNHLY and CDR2 is FYNNEI. Trimming removed 2 bases from V and 4 bases from J; junction bases left unmatched: 4. CDR3 nucleotide sequence: TGTGCCAGCAGTGAATGGGGAGGGGCAGAGACCCAGTACTTC. Amino acid sequence: CASSEWGGAETQYF.

This clonotype has ten or more counts. The chain is built from TRBV28 and TRBJ1-4, with 7 bases aligning to TRBD1. The CDR3 covers 16 residues. V lost 5 bases to trimming and J lost 4 bases; unmatched junction nucleotides: 10. CDR1 is MDHEN, CDR2 SYDVKM, per germline. In DNA, the CDR3 is TGTGCCAGCAGTCCTACTACAGGGGACGTTAATGAAAAACTGTTTTTT. Amino acid sequence: CASSPTTGDVNEKLFF.

At least ten counts were recorded for this clonotype. This rearrangement joins TRBV18 to TRBJ1-1; possible D gene TRBD1, 5 bases. The CDR3 consists of 15 residues. Trimming left V 1 base short and J 4 bases short, with 13 bases between. Germline V gene lookup returns CDR1 KGHSH and CDR2 LQKENI. The CDR3 sequence is CASSPLGVMGTEAFF. CDR3 coding DNA: TGTGCCAGCTCACCACTGGGGGTAATGGGCACTGAAGCTTTCTTT.

This clonotype was seen repeatedly, ten times or more. This sequence joins TRBV9 and TRBJ1-1, with TRBD1 as a possible D gene (5 bases). V was cut by 6 bases and J by 0 bases, with 18 bases left in between. This CDR3 contains 16 residues. Germline CDR1 and CDR2: SGDLS and YYNGEE. The CDR3 DNA reads TGTGCCAGCACCCACACCAATCAGGGTGTGAACACTGAAGCTTTCTTT. It specifies CASTHTNQGVNTEAFF.

This clonotype was observed at least ten times. This rearrangement joins TRBV2 to TRBJ2-6; D could derive from TRBD1 or TRBD2 (7 bases each). The CDR3 length is 16 residues. V was shortened by 5 bases and J by 1 base, with 12 bases between the two germline ends. CDR1 and CDR2 (germline): SNHLY, FYNNEI. CDR3 loop: CASSTQGGSGANVLTF. DNA of the CDR3: TGTGCCAGCAGTACCCAGGGGGGGTCTGGGGCCAACGTCCTGACTTTC.

Details on this clonotype: Since a much larger clone is just one base distant, this may be a read error. CDR3 nucleotide sequence: TGTGCCAGCAGCCAAGACCAGACTTGGGGGATGGAGACCCAGTACTTC. Its protein product is CASSQDQTWGMETQYF. The chain employs TRBV14 and TRBJ2-5; D may match TRBD1 or TRBD2 (5 bases each). Looked up from germline, CDR1 is SGHDN and CDR2 is FVKESK. This CDR3 spans 16 amino acids. Trimming removed 0 bases at V and 5 bases at J, with 16 bases between.

The chain has TRBV5-5 and TRBJ1-4; 8 positions agree with TRBD1. V trimming: 4 bases; J trimming: 8 bases; junction bases outside the gene matches: 7. There are 14 residues in the CDR3. The V gene's germline CDR1 is SGHKS and CDR2 YYEKEE (reference sequence). CDR3 residues: CASSPRTGWEKLFF. CDR3 coding DNA: TGTGCCAGCAGCCCTAGGACAGGGTGGGAAAAACTGTTTTTT.

V gene TRBV7-9 combines with J gene TRBJ2-5; possible D gene TRBD2, 5 bases. This CDR3 comprises 16 residues. The germline CDR1 and CDR2 sequences are SEHNR and FQNEAQ (reference sequence). V lost 4 bases and J 2 bases, leaving 17 bases between the germline ends. The CDR3 loop is CASSSPPGRFQETQYF. CDR3 nucleotides: TGTGCCAGCAGCTCGCCCCCGGGAAGGTTTCAAGAGACCCAGTACTTC.

The table lists this clonotype with many counts. V usage is TRBV11-2 and J usage is TRBJ1-2, with 9 bases aligning to TRBD1. CDR3 size: 16 residues. Looked up from germline, CDR1 is SGHAT and CDR2 is FQNNGV. The ends lost 4 bases at V and 13 bases at J; junction bases unmatched: 19. The DNA of the CDR3 is TGTGCCAGCAGCTCGCAGTACCTCCGTCGACAGGGGGGAAGCACCTTC. This gives the protein CASSSQYLRRQGGSTF.

This clonotype was picked up a small number of times. A read error may explain this, as a much larger clone is one base away. The chain joins TRBV20-1 to TRBJ2-7; D tentatively fits TRBD1 or TRBD2 (5 bases each). Germline V CDR1 and CDR2: DFQATT, SNEGSKA (reference sequence). The CDR3 is 15 residues long. The CDR3 nucleotides read TGCAGTGCTAGAGATGGGGGTGACCTAGGTGCCGAGCAGCACTTC. It yields the protein CSARDGGDLGAEQHF.

This chain uses TRBV29-1 with TRBJ2-1; 11 bases align to TRBD2. This CDR3 spans 15 amino acids. Germline V CDR1 and CDR2: SQVTM, ANQGSEA. With 4 bases clipped from V and 8 bases from J, the junction kept 10 bases outside the gene matches. The CDR3 reads CSVATSGRSRDEQFF. The CDR3 DNA is TGCAGCGTTGCCACTAGCGGGAGATCTCGGGATGAGCAGTTCTTC.

This clonotype appeared many times. The V gene is TRBV27, the J gene TRBJ2-1, with 7 bases matching TRBD2. The CDR3 runs to 17 residues. With 2 bases clipped from V and 3 bases from J, the junction kept 10 bases outside the gene matches. The germline gives CDR1 MNHEY, CDR2 SMNVEV (reference sequence). The CDR3 sequence is CASSLAPHSGVYNEQFF. CDR3 sequence (DNA): TGTGCCAGCAGTTTAGCCCCCCACAGCGGGGTCTACAATGAGCAGTTCTTC.

This clonotype was counted at least ten times. V gene TRBV2 combines with J gene TRBJ2-7, with D perhaps being TRBD1 or TRBD2 (5 bases each). Between the trimmed V and J ends, which lost 7 bases and 0 bases, there was a span of 13 bases. The germline V gene encodes CDR1 SNHLY and CDR2 FYNNEI. The CDR3 has 14 amino acids. Here the CDR3 reads CASTRDGPSYEQYF. CDR3 nucleotides: TGTGCCAGCACCCGGGACGGCCCCTCCTACGAGCAGTACTTC.

This clonotype was seen repeatedly, ten times or more. V is TRBV7-9 and J is TRBJ1-1, with D tentatively TRBD1 (6 bases). This CDR3 is built from 13 residues. V was cut by 5 bases and J by 5 bases, with 12 bases left in between. CDR1 is SEHNR, CDR2 FQNEAQ, per germline (reference sequence). In nucleotides, the CDR3 is TGTGCCAGCAGCCAGAACAGGGAGACTGAAGCTTTCTTT. This gives the protein CASSQNRETEAFF. The full variable domain, with the rest looked up from reference TRBV7-9 and TRBJ1-1, is DTGVSQNPRHKITKRGQNVTFRCDPISEHNRLYWYRQTLGQGPEFLTYFQNEAQLEKSRLLSDRFSAERPKGSFSTLEIQRTEQGDSAMYLCASSQNRETEAFFGQGTRLTVV.

Only a few counts were recorded for this clonotype. The V gene is TRBV9, the J gene TRBJ2-1, with TRBD1 matching 8 bases. Unmatched junction bases numbered 12, after V lost 4 bases and J lost 6 bases. Germline V lookup: CDR1 SGDLS, CDR2 YYNGEE. The CDR3 sequence is 16 residues long. The CDR3 sequence is CASSPSARDRSNEQFF. For the CDR3, the DNA is TGTGCCAGCAGCCCCTCGGCCAGGGACAGGTCCAATGAGCAGTTCTTC.

The sample holds many counts of this clonotype. The chain carries TRBV7-9 and TRBJ2-5; TRBD2 aligns across 7 bases. The trim removed 6 bases at V and 1 base at J, leaving 11 bases unmatched. Germline CDR1 SEHNR, CDR2 FQNEAQ (reference sequence). The CDR3 contains 16 residues. CDR3 sequence: CASSPLAGSFQETQYF. The CDR3 DNA is TGTGCCAGCAGTCCTTTAGCGGGCAGCTTCCAAGAGACCCAGTACTTC.

The sample holds many counts of this clonotype. The genes are TRBV28 and TRBJ2-4, with D maybe TRBD2 (6 bases). Deletions cut 6 bases from V and 2 bases from J, with 11 bases between. This CDR3 has 14 amino acids. Germline CDR1 reads MDHEN; CDR2 reads SYDVKM. The CDR3 protein is CASSPGTPKNIQYF. The CDR3 DNA reads as TGTGCCAGCAGCCCCGGGACTCCCAAAAACATTCAGTACTTC.

This clonotype showed up many times. The chain combines TRBV28 with TRBJ2-1, with TRBD1 as a possible D gene (5 bases). The CDR3 totals 14 residues. CDR1 and CDR2 from the germline V gene are MDHEN and SYDVKM. Trimming removed 10 bases from V and 6 bases from J, with 19 bases in between. The CDR3 DNA reads as TGTGCCACCTCCCCCCTGGGCCAGGGCAATGAGCAGTTCTTC. Translating gives CATSPLGQGNEQFF.

This clonotype was observed a few times. Possible read error: a much larger clone is one base away. The chain combines TRBV29-1 with TRBJ1-3; no reliable D call. Trimming removed 7 bases from V and 4 bases from J, with 11 bases in between. Germline V gives CDR1 SQVTM, CDR2 ANQGSEA. The CDR3 runs 12 residues. The CDR3 loop reads CSAQTPGNTIYF. The CDR3 nucleotides read TGCAGCGCTCAGACACCCGGAAACACCATATATTTT.

This clonotype was recorded many times. V usage is TRBV28 and J usage is TRBJ2-7, with D uncertain. Between the trimmed V and J ends, which lost 1 base and 2 bases, there was a span of 12 bases. In germline, CDR1 is MDHEN, CDR2 SYDVKM. This CDR3 has 15 amino acids. The CDR3 region has the DNA TGTGCCAGCAGTTTATACCCGGACGGAACCTACGAGCAGTACTTC. It specifies CASSLYPDGTYEQYF.

The sample holds many counts of this clonotype. The genes are TRBV2 and TRBJ2-1; D unclear. Germline values: CDR1 SNHLY, CDR2 FYNNEI. V was pared by 3 bases and J by 12 bases, with 9 bases between. CDR3 length equals 11 residues. The CDR3 nucleotides are TGTGCCAGCAGTGATTCGGCGGTGCAGTTCTTC. It translates to CASSDSAVQFF.

This clonotype appeared many times. The rearrangement uses TRBV5-1 and TRBJ2-1; D remains ambiguous. The CDR3 has 11 amino acids. V gave up 4 bases and J gave up 8 bases, with 7 bases separating them. Germline V CDR1 and CDR2: SGHRS, YFSETQ. The CDR3 region is CASSRLDEQFF. The CDR3 DNA reads TGCGCCAGCAGCCGGTTGGATGAGCAGTTCTTC.

This clonotype showed up just a few times. The chain couples TRBV6-5 to TRBJ2-1; TRBD2 aligns across 8 bases. The germline CDR1 and CDR2 sequences are MNHEY and SVGAGI. The CDR3 spans 16 residues. After removal of 2 bases from V and 9 bases from J, the junction contained 12 bases not matched to a gene. DNA for the CDR3: TGTGCCAGCAGTTACCAGGGACTAGGCACCTGCAGTGAGCAGTTCTTC. Encoded protein: CASSYQGLGTCSEQFF.

This clonotype has more than one count but fewer than ten. The chain joins TRBV4-1 to TRBJ2-1, with 10 bases that match TRBD1. Trimming removed 3 bases from V and 9 bases from J; junction bases left unmatched: 14. The length of the CDR3 is 17 residues. Germline values: CDR1 MGHRA, CDR2 YSYEKL. In DNA, the CDR3 is TGCGCCAGCAGCCACCCCGCCCGACAGGGGGCGCCGGGTGAGCAGTTCTTC. It yields the protein CASSHPARQGAPGEQFF.

A word on this clonotype: Being one base from a much bigger clone, this may be a read error. The chain has TRBV5-5 and TRBJ2-5, with D possibly TRBD2 on 6 matching bases. The CDR3 runs to 13 residues. The V end was cut by 2 bases, the J end by 10 bases, with 15 bases between. Germline V lookup: CDR1 SGHKS, CDR2 YYEKEE (reference sequence). The DNA for the CDR3 is TGTGCCAGCAGCTTTGCGGGGCAAGGGATCCAGTACTTC. The encoded protein is CASSFAGQGIQYF.

CDR3 region: CASSYASGPRDTEAFF. In DNA form, the CDR3 reads TGTGCCAGCAGTTACGCCAGCGGGCCCCGGGACACTGAAGCTTTCTTT. The V and J genes are TRBV6-5 and TRBJ1-1; D is undetermined. The CDR3 runs to 16 residues. The V end was cut by 2 bases, the J end by 3 bases, with 16 bases between. From germline, CDR1 is MNHEY and CDR2 SVGAGI.

This clonotype was observed many times. The chain uses TRBV3-1 and TRBJ1-1; 8 bases fit TRBD1. The CDR3 is made up of 13 amino acids. Trimming at V came to 5 bases and at J to 4 bases, leaving 3 bases not matched to a gene. Germline V gene lookup returns CDR1 LGHDT and CDR2 YNNKEL (reference sequence). The CDR3 DNA sequence: TGTGCCAGCAGCGACAGGGGATTCACTGAAGCTTTCTTT. Translating gives CASSDRGFTEAFF. The entire variable domain, with the rest obtained from reference TRBV3-1 and TRBJ1-1, is as follows: DTAVSQTPKYLVTQMGNDKSIKCEQNLGHDTMYWYKQDSKKFLKIMFSYNNKELIINETVPNRFSPKSPDKAHLNLHINSLELGDSAVYFCASSDRGFTEAFFGQGTRLTVV.

The V and J genes are TRBV19 and TRBJ1-5, with a tentative D call TRBD1 (6 bases). Trimming removed 7 bases at V and 4 bases at J, with 14 bases between. The CDR3 runs 14 residues. Germline CDR1 is LNHDA and CDR2 is SQIVND (reference sequence). The DNA of the CDR3 is TGTGCCAGTATCGCACAGGACAGAAATCAGCCCCAGCATTTT. This sequence encodes CASIAQDRNQPQHF. The complete variable domain, with remaining parts taken from reference TRBV19 and TRBJ1-5, reads DGGITQSPKYLFRKEGQNVTLSCEQNLNHDAMYWYRQDPGQGLRLIYYSQIVNDFQKGDIAEGYSVSREKKESFPLTVTSAQKNPTAFYLCASIAQDRNQPQHFGDGTRLSIL.

This clonotype showed up many times. The CDR3 sequence: CASSGVNTDTQYF. In DNA, the CDR3 is TGTGCCAGCAGCGGGGTGAACACAGATACGCAGTATTTT. The chain employs TRBV6-1 and TRBJ2-3, with D tentatively TRBD2 (5 bases). Germline-derived CDR1 and CDR2 are MNHNS and SASEGT. CDR3 length: 13 amino acids. Trimming removed 6 bases from V and 2 bases from J, with 9 bases in between.